These 16 T cell receptor beta chains were sequenced from one sample in a study of cytomegalovirus exposure and HLA in healthy donors. 60 Vbeta and 13 Jbeta primers were used in PCR. This table comes from immunoSEQ multiplex PCR, and its TCRdb copy is limited to in-frame clones, with some not included. The sample records about 170,000 clones, 85% being singletons. The source material was PBMCs. The receptors originated from a boy between 2 and 10 years old in good health and CMV-seronegative.

The chain has TRBV28 and TRBJ1-5, with D tentatively TRBD1 (5 bases). This CDR3 contains 15 residues. Germline assignment: CDR1 MDHEN and CDR2 SYDVKM. Deletions cut 5 bases from V and 4 bases from J, with 15 bases between. The CDR3 loop reads CASSTAGGANQPQHF. In DNA, the CDR3 is TGTGCCAGCAGTACCGCCGGAGGGGCTAATCAGCCCCAGCATTTT.

This chain connects TRBV23-1 to TRBJ1-5; possibly TRBD1 for D (6 bases). TRBV23-1 belongs to the ORF category, with a function that is uncertain. Deletions cut 2 bases from V and 1 base from J, with 18 bases between. The CDR3 sequence is 18 residues long. This CDR3 is CASSQPLSGVKSNQPQHF. The DNA for the CDR3 is TGCGCCAGCAGTCAACCCCTCTCAGGGGTGAAGAGCAATCAGCCCCAGCATTTT.

This clone showed up just a few times. V and J are TRBV28 and TRBJ1-5; D is ambiguous. The CDR3 is 14 residues long. The V end lost 6 bases, the J end lost 3 bases, and 12 bases lay between the germline ends. CDR1 and CDR2 (germline): MDHEN, SYDVKM. The DNA for the CDR3 is TGTGCCAGCAGCCCAGGAAGCCCCAATCAGCCCCAGCATTTT. Its translation is CASSPGSPNQPQHF. Together with reference TRBV28 and TRBJ1-5, the CDR3 gives the full variable domain: DVKVTQSSRYLVKRTGEKVFLECVQDMDHENMFWYRQDPGLGLRLIYFSYDVKMKEKGDIPEGYSVSREKKERFSLILESASTNQTSMYLCASSPGSPNQPQHFGDGTRLSIL.

The V gene is TRBV6-5, the J gene TRBJ2-1; 9 nucleotides align to TRBD1. Trimming at V came to 2 bases and at J to 7 bases, leaving 0 bases not matched to a gene. The germline CDR1 and CDR2 sequences are MNHEY and SVGAGI. The CDR3 is made up of 13 amino acids. CDR3 region: CASSYGTGNEQFF. In DNA form, the CDR3 reads TGTGCCAGCAGTTACGGGACAGGGAATGAGCAGTTCTTC.

In this sample, this clone turned up once. The rearrangement links TRBV5-1 to TRBJ2-7, with TRBD1 matching 8 bases. CDR1 is SGHRS and CDR2 is YFSETQ in the germline V gene. The CDR3 sequence is 15 residues long. J lost 6 bases, V lost 0 bases, and 8 bases had no gene match. CDR3 DNA: TGCGCCAGCAGCTTGGCAGGACAGGGTAGTCGCGAGCAGTACTTC. It specifies CASSLAGQGSREQYF.

The genes are TRBV7-2 and TRBJ1-2; D not certain. CDR1 is SGHTA and CDR2 is FQGNSA in the germline V gene. The CDR3 has 13 amino acids. V lost 5 bases and J 5 bases, leaving 12 bases between the germline ends. The CDR3 DNA is TGTGCCAGCAGCCAGGCCTCTGGGTATGGCTACACCTTC. Amino acids: CASSQASGYGYTF. Using reference TRBV7-2 and TRBJ1-2 for the parts outside the CDR3, the full variable domain is GAGVSQSPSNKVTEKGKDVELRCDPISGHTALYWYRQSLGQGLEFLIYFQGNSAPDKSGLPSDRFSAERTGGSVSTLTIQRTQQEDSAVYLCASSQASGYGYTFGSGTRLTVV.

This chain uses TRBV6-1 with TRBJ1-5; D ambiguous. In germline, CDR1 is MNHNS, CDR2 SASEGT. This CDR3 is 15 amino acids long. Trimming shortened V by 4 bases and J by 3 bases, and 13 bases separated the two germline ends. The CDR3 here is CASSGGSIVNQPQHF. CDR3 nucleotides: TGTGCCAGCAGTGGAGGATCTATCGTCAATCAGCCCCAGCATTTT.

Comments on this clone: An end of the junction differs from the germline gene, which may be a read error. The rearrangement links TRBV5-6 to TRBJ2-2; 12 bases are shared with TRBD2. The CDR3 covers 18 residues. CDR1 SGHDT and CDR2 YYEEEE come from the germline V gene. In DNA form, the CDR3 reads TGTGCCAGCAACTTGAGGACTAGCGGGGCCTCGAACACCGGGGAGCTGTTTTTT. Encoded protein: CASNLRTSGASNTGELFF.

The chain recombines TRBV15 with TRBJ1-2; 10 bases agree with TRBD1. The CDR3 extends over 21 amino acids. Germline V gives CDR1 LNHNV, CDR2 YYDKDF (reference sequence). V lost 2 bases, J lost 4 bases, and 22 bases stayed unmatched. The CDR3 nucleotides are TGTGCCACCAGCAGATCCGGGACAGGGGCCGCAAAACCGACAGGGCCCTATGGCTACACCTTC. This translates into CATSRSGTGAAKPTGPYGYTF.

The chain employs TRBV28 and TRBJ1-3, with D possibly matching TRBD1 (5 bases). This CDR3 has 14 residues. Between the trimmed V and J ends, which lost 10 bases and 0 bases, there was a span of 13 bases. The germline gives CDR1 MDHEN, CDR2 SYDVKM. This chain's CDR3 is CATLTGRSGNTIYF. The CDR3 DNA is TGTGCCACCCTAACAGGTCGCTCTGGAAACACCATATATTTT.

The chain uses TRBV7-6 and TRBJ2-1; TRBD2 matches at 10 bases. Germline CDR1 SGHVS, CDR2 FNYEAQ. The CDR3 has 16 amino acids. Trimming at V came to 1 base and at J to 4 bases, leaving 4 bases not matched to a gene. CDR3: CASSLESAGGYNEQFF. CDR3 DNA sequence: TGTGCCAGCAGCTTAGAATCAGCGGGAGGGTACAATGAGCAGTTCTTC.

The V gene is TRBV10-2, the J gene TRBJ2-7; 8 bases agree with TRBD2. J gave up 5 bases and V 6 bases, and 6 bases lay outside the gene matches. The CDR3 spans 13 residues. From germline, CDR1 is WSHSY and CDR2 SAAADI. For the CDR3, the DNA is TGCGCCAGCAGATCAAGCGGGAGCCACGAGCAGTACTTC. It translates to CASRSSGSHEQYF.

The chain couples TRBV5-1 to TRBJ1-1, with 8 nucleotides matching TRBD1. The CDR3 contains 21 residues. CDR1 and CDR2 (germline): SGHRS, YFSETQ. Germline trimming cut 0 bases from V and 6 bases from J; bases unmatched to any gene: 25. In DNA form, the CDR3 reads TGCGCCAGCAGCTTGGCCTCCGGGACACCTCTGGCTGACAGGGGATTCGCTGAAGCTTTCTTT. Amino acid sequence: CASSLASGTPLADRGFAEAFF.

This clone was seen only a few times. The chain links TRBV5-1 to TRBJ2-5, with a weak D call TRBD2 (6 bases). V was trimmed by 3 bases and J by 1 base, leaving 10 bases between them. The CDR3 covers 14 residues. Germline assignment: CDR1 SGHRS and CDR2 YFSETQ. The CDR3 nucleotides are TGCGCCAGCAGCTGGGGCGGGACCCAAGAGACCCAGTACTTC. This sequence encodes CASSWGGTQETQYF.

This chain joins TRBV5-1 and TRBJ1-2; D perhaps matches TRBD1 (5 bases). This CDR3 has 13 amino acids. Germline V gene sequence: CDR1 SGHRS, CDR2 YFSETQ. The V gene lost 4 bases and the J gene lost 7 bases, with 14 bases spanning the gap. The CDR3 nucleotides are TGCGCCAGCAGCCCGGCAGGGATCGTTGGCTACACCTTC. Translated: CASSPAGIVGYTF. The complete variable domain, with remaining parts taken from reference TRBV5-1 and TRBJ1-2, reads KAGVTQTPRYLIKTRGQQVTLSCSPISGHRSVSWYQQTPGQGLQFLFEYFSETQRNKGNFPGRFSGRQFSNSRSEMNVSTLELGDSALYLCASSPAGIVGYTFGSGTRLTVV.

V gene TRBV19 combines with J gene TRBJ2-1; 9 positions agree with TRBD2. V was clipped by 8 bases and J by 8 bases; unmatched bases: 16. The CDR3 covers 16 residues. CDR1 is LNHDA and CDR2 is SQIVND in the germline V gene (reference sequence). The CDR3 nucleotides are TGTGCCAGTGATGGGTGGGGGCGGGAGGGTTACTATGAGCAGTTCTTC. It codes for CASDGWGREGYYEQFF.